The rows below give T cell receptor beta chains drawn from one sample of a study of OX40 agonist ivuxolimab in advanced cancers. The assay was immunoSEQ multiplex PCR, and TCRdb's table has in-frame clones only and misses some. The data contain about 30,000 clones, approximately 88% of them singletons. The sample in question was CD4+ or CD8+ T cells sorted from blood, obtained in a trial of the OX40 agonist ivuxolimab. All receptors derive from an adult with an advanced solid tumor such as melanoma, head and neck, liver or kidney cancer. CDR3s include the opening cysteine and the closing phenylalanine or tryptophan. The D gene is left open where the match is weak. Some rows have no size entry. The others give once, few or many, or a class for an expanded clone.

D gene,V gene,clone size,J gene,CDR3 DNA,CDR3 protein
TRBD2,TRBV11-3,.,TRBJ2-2,TGTGCCAGCAAATATTCCAGCGGGAGGATTGACACCGGGGAGCTGTTTTTT,CASKYSSGRIDTGELFF
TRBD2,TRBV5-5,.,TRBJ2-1,TGTGCCAGCAGCTTGTCGGGGGGACTTTACAATGAGCAGTTCTTC,CASSLSGGLYNEQFF
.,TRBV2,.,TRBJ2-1,TGTGCCAGCACCCCCGGACTTTTGGATGAGCAGTTCTTC,CASTPGLLDEQFF
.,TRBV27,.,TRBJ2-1,TGTGCCAGCAGTTTACCAGCAGAGGGCAATGAGCAGTTCTTC,CASSLPAEGNEQFF
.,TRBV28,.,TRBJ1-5,TGTGCCAGCACTCAAGGTCGGGAAGGGCGTCAGCCCCAGCATTTT,CASTQGREGRQPQHF
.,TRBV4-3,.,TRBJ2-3,TGCGCCAGCAGCCAAGATACGGCCACCACAGATACGCAGTATTTT,CASSQDTATTDTQYF
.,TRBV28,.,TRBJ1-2,TGTGCCAGCAGTTTACCGGGGGGCGGCCTCTATGGCTACACCTTC,CASSLPGGGLYGYTF
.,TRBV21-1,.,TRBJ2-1,TGTGCCAGCAGCAAAGGCCGGGACCAACACTACTACAATGAGCAGTTCTTC,CASSKGRDQHYYNEQFF
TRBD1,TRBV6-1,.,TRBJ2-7,TGTGCCAGCAGGCAACCGGGACAGGGGTTCTACGAGCAGTACTTC,CASRQPGQGFYEQYF
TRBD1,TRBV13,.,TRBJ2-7,TGTGCCAGCAGCTTCGGGACAGGGACATACGAGCAGTACTTC,CASSFGTGTYEQYF
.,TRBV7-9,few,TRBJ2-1,TGTGCCAGCAGCTTATCGTATGAGCAGTTCTTC,CASSLSYEQFF
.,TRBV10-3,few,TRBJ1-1,TGTGCCATCAGTGTGGGACCCAAGAACACTGAAGCTTTCTTT,CAISVGPKNTEAFF
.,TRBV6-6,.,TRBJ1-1,TGTGCCAGCAGTGTCACGGTAAACACTGAAGCTTTCTTT,CASSVTVNTEAFF
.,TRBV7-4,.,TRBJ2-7,TGTGCCAGCAGCACCGTATCCTACGAGCAGTACTTC,CASSTVSYEQYF
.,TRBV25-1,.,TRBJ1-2,TGTGCCAGCAGTGTTGGGGACTATGGCTACACCTTC,CASSVGDYGYTF
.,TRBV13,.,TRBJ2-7,TGTGCCAGCAGCTTAGATCTTCCGGGACAAGGCTACGAGCAGTACTTC,CASSLDLPGQGYEQYF
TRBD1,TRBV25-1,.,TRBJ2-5,TGTGCCAGCAGTCCCCCCGACAGGGGGCGGGTAGAGACCCAGTACTTC,CASSPPDRGRVETQYF
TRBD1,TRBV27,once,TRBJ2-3,TGTGCCAGCAGCCCAAGAACAGGGGAAGGAGATACGCAGTATTTT,CASSPRTGEGDTQYF
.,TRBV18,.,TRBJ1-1,TGTGCCAGCTCCCCCACAGGCCCACCTGAAGCTTTCTTT,CASSPTGPPEAFF
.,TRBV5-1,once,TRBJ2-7,TGCGCCAGCAGAGGGACGGCGCTCGAGCAGTACTTC,CASRGTALEQYF
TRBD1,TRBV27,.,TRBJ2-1,TGTGCCAGCAGAAGGACAGGGCTGGGAGGAAATGAGCAGTTCTTC,CASRRTGLGGNEQFF
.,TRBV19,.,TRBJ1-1,TGTGCCAGTAGTGTCACCTCCGGACAGCCTGAAGCTTTCTTT,CASSVTSGQPEAFF
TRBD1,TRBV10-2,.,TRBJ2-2,TGCGCCAGCAGTGGAGGGACAGGGATCACCGGGGAGCTGTTTTTT,CASSGGTGITGELFF
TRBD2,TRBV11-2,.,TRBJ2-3,TGTGCCAGCAGCTGGACTAGCGGGGGGCCTAGCACAGATACGCAGTATTTT,CASSWTSGGPSTDTQYF
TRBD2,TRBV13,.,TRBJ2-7,TGTGCCAGCAGCTTCGGGACTAGCGGGGGGAACGAGCAGTACTTC,CASSFGTSGGNEQYF
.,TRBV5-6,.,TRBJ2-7,TGTGCCAGCAGCTGGTTGTATCGGGGGACCTACGAGCAGTACTTC,CASSWLYRGTYEQYF
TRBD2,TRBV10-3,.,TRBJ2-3,TGTGCCATCGCTTGGACTAGCGGGAGTAAGGCAGATACGCAGTATTTT,CAIAWTSGSKADTQYF
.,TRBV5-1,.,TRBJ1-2,TGCGCCAGCAGCTTGGGGGTGGACCTCCGAAACTATGGCTACACCTTC,CASSLGVDLRNYGYTF
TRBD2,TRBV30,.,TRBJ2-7,TGTGCCTGGAGTGAAATAGCGGGGGGCCCTAGCTACGAGCAGTACTTC,CAWSEIAGGPSYEQYF
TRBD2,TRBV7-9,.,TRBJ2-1,TGTGCCAGCAGCACAGCCGGGACTAGCGGGTACAATGAGCAGTTCTTC,CASSTAGTSGYNEQFF